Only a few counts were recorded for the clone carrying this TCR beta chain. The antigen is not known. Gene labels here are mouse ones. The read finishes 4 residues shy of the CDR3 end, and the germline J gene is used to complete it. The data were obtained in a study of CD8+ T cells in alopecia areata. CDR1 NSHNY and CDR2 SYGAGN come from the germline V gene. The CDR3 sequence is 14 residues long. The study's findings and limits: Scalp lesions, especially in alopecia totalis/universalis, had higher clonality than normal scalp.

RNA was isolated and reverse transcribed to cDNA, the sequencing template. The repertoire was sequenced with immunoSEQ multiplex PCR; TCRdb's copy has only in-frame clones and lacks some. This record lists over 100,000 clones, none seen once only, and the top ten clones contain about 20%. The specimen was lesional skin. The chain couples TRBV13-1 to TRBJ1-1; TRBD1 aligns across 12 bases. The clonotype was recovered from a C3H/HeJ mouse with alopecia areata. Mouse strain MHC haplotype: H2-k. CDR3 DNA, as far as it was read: TGTGCCAGCAGTGGGGACAGGGGGCGAACA. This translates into CASSGDRGRT. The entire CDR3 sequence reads CASSGDRGRTEVFF.